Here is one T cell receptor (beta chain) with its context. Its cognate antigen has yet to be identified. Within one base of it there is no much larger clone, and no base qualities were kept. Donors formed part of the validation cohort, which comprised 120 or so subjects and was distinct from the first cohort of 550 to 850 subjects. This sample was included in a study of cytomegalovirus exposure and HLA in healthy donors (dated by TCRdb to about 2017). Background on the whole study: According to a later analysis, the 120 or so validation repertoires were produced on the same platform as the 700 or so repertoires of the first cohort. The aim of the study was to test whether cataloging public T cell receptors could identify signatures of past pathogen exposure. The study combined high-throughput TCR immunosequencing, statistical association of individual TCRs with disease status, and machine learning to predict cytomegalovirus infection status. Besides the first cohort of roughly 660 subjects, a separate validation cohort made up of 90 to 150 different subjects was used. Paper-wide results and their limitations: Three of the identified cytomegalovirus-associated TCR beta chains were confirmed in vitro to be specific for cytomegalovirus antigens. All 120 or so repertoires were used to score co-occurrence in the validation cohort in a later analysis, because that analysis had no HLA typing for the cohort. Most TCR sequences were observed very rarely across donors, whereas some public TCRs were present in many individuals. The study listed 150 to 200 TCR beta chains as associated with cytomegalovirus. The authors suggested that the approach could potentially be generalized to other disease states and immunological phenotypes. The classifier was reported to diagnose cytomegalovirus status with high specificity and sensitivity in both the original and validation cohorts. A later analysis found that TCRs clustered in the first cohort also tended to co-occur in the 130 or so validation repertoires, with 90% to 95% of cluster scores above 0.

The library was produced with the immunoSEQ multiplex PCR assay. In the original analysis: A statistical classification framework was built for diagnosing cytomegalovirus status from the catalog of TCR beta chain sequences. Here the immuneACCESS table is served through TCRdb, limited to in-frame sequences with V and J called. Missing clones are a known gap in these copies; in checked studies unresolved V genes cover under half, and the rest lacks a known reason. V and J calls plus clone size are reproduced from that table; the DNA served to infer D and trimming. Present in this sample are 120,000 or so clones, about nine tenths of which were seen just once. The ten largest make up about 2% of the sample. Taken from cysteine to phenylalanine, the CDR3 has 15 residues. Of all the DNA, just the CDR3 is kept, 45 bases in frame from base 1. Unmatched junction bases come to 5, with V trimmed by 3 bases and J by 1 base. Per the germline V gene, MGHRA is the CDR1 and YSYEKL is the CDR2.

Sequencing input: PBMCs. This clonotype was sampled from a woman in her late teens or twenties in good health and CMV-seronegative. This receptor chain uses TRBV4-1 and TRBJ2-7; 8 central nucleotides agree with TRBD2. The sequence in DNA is TGCGCCAGCAGCCAGTCCGGGGGGGGTTCCTACGAGCAGTACTTC. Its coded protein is CASSQSGGGSYEQYF.